The 6 T cell receptor beta chains below come from one sample, sequenced in a study of CD8 T cells in Susac syndrome. The authors reverse transcribed roughly 0.5 to 1 ug RNA with random hexamers. TCRdb used MiXCR to reprocess the immunoSEQ multiplex PCR reads, holding one entry per CDR3 protein. The data hold some 190,000 distinct CDR3 sequences, with about 95% observed a single time. The specimen sequenced was CD4+ T cells from PBMCs. All receptors come from a human donor in good health.

The V and J genes are TRBV7-3 and TRBJ2-2; unclear D gene. Germline CDR1 and CDR2: SGHTA and FQGTGA. The CDR3 is 13 amino acids. Trimming took off 8 bases at V and 3 bases at J, with 10 bases between the two ends. CDR3 nucleotides: TGTGCCAGCGGGCGAGCTGACACCGGGGAGCTGTTTTTT. This codes for CASGRADTGELFF.

The V and J genes are TRBV20-1 and TRBJ2-5; no clear D gene. The CDR3 totals 13 residues. CDR1 and CDR2 (germline): DFQATT, SNEGSKA (reference sequence). Trimming left V 1 base short and J 2 bases short, with 8 bases between. Here the CDR3 reads CSARVPAQETQYF. The CDR3 region has the DNA TGCAGTGCTAGAGTTCCGGCGCAAGAGACCCAGTACTTC.

This clonotype was detected a few times. The rearrangement links TRBV12-3 or TRBV12-4 to TRBJ1-5; no clear D. This CDR3 comprises 13 residues. The ends were cut back, 1 base at V and 6 bases at J, with 7 bases in the middle. CDR3 loop: CASSLGVGQPQHF. The CDR3 nucleotides are TGTGCCAGCAGTTTAGGGGTTGGTCAGCCCCAGCATTTT.

This rearrangement joins TRBV19 to TRBJ1-1; TRBD1 agrees at 9 bases. This CDR3 contains 14 residues. Germline CDR1 and CDR2: LNHDA and SQIVND (reference sequence). V lost 6 bases, J lost 3 bases, and 5 bases stayed unmatched. This chain's CDR3 is CASSRTGEYTEAFF. CDR3 coding DNA: TGTGCCAGTAGCCGGACAGGGGAGTACACTGAAGCTTTCTTT.

The gene calls are TRBV28 and TRBJ1-2, with a tentative D call TRBD1 (5 bases). CDR1 and CDR2 from the germline V gene are MDHEN and SYDVKM. The CDR3 totals 15 residues. Deletions cut 10 bases from V and 1 base from J, with 19 bases between. CDR3 DNA sequence: TGTGCCACCTACAAGGAAACAGGTCGTAACTATGGCTACACCTTC. This codes for CATYKETGRNYGYTF.

V is TRBV20-1 and J is TRBJ1-5; D possibly corresponds to TRBD1 (6 bases). This CDR3 has 13 amino acids. Trimming removed 3 bases from V and 5 bases from J, with 11 bases in between. Germline CDR1 and CDR2: DFQATT and SNEGSKA (reference sequence). The CDR3 protein is CSASTTGDQPQHF. CDR3 coding DNA: TGCAGTGCTAGTACGACAGGCGATCAGCCCCAGCATTTT.